This T cell receptor (beta chain) was found in a study of blood T cell repertoires in COVID-19. V was clipped by 5 bases and J by 5 bases, with 9 bases between them. The CDR3 has 13 residues. CDR1 is LNHDA and CDR2 is SQIVND in the germline V gene (reference sequence). Only in-frame clones appear in the TCRdb table, and some are missing; sequencing was by immunoSEQ multiplex PCR. Among more than 300,000 clones listed, approximately 87% were seen once. One Seattle source followed patients from active infection through their disease course. This sequence was found in a woman in her 30s with COVID-19, enrolled during active disease. The chain uses TRBV19 and TRBJ2-2; D is undetermined. Sequencing used peripheral blood. The CDR3 bases are TGTGCCAGTAGTGCCCCAGGAACCGGGGAGCTGTTTTTT. As protein: CASSAPGTGELFF.